The 16 T cell receptor beta chains given below trace back to one sample, sequenced in a study of T cells in Graves' hyperthyroidism and ophthalmopathy (dated by TCRdb to the late 2010s). The library was built by means of multiplex PCR. The run used an Illumina HiSeq 2000. The TCR beta CDR3 regions were amplified from the RNA transcripts. For the first round of RT-PCR on the TCR CDR3, the HTBI primer set was used together with the Qiagen OneStep RT-PCR kit. TCRdb passed the public sequencing reads through fastp at Q25 and MiXCR, retaining productive beta sequences. CDR3 protein duplicates are merged, each entry listing the most common genes and DNA. The sample table holds about 96,000 distinct CDR3 sequences, of which around 52% were seen once. The ten most abundant clones make up 25% to 30% of the sample. Sample: blood. The receptors stem from a middle-aged woman with Graves' hyperthyroidism.

In its sample, this clonotype was seen a few times. V and J are TRBV20-1 and TRBJ2-5; TRBD2 agrees at 10 bases. The CDR3 is made up of 14 amino acids. With 6 bases clipped from V and 4 bases from J, the junction kept 8 bases outside the gene matches. CDR1 DFQATT and CDR2 SNEGSKA come from the germline V gene (reference sequence). CDR3 amino acids: CSAKPSGRGETQYF. The CDR3 DNA is TGCAGTGCCAAACCCAGCGGGAGGGGAGAGACCCAGTACTTC.

This clonotype was seen at least ten times. This chain links TRBV14 with TRBJ2-7; the D gene is possibly TRBD2 (5 bases). V was shortened by 3 bases and J by 2 bases, with 11 bases between the two germline ends. CDR3 size: 14 residues. Germline V gene lookup returns CDR1 SGHDN and CDR2 FVKESK. CDR3 coding DNA: TGTGCCAGCAGCCAGACTAATTTCCCCTACGAGCAGTACTTC. It specifies CASSQTNFPYEQYF.

This clonotype occurred many times. CDR3 protein: CSARGSGSYEQYF. The CDR3 DNA follows: TGCAGTGCTAGAGGATCAGGCTCCTACGAGCAGTACTTC. The chain has TRBV20-1 and TRBJ2-7; D call uncertain. CDR3 length: 13 amino acids. V shed 1 base and J shed 0 bases, with 7 bases lying between them. In germline, CDR1 is DFQATT, CDR2 SNEGSKA (reference sequence).

Remarks on this clonotype: Because the CDR3's place on the DNA is in doubt, the DNA is left out and the CDR3 is given as listed by TCRdb. CDR3 in amino acids: CASSDGFGFGYTFGPGTQYF. The chain recombines TRBV25-1 with TRBJ2-5; the table's D call TRBD1 went unverified against the DNA. The CDR3 is 20 amino acids long, termini counted. Germline CDR1 is MGHDK and CDR2 is SYGVNS.

The chain carries TRBV29-1 and TRBJ2-7; no clear D. V shed 7 bases and J shed 5 bases, with 6 bases lying between them. There are 9 residues in the CDR3. Germline CDR1 and CDR2: SQVTM and ANQGSEA. CDR3 in amino acids: CSGEDEQYF. The CDR3 nucleotides are TGCAGCGGAGAGGACGAGCAGTACTTC.

V gene TRBV2 combines with J gene TRBJ2-7; TRBD2 matches at 10 bases. The V gene end was trimmed by 5 bases and the J gene end by 7 bases; junction bases not matched to a gene: 8. CDR3 length: 14 amino acids. Germline-derived CDR1 and CDR2 are SNHLY and FYNNEI. DNA of the CDR3: TGTGCCAGCAGTACTGTAGCGGGAGGACATGAGCAGTACTTC. Protein: CASSTVAGGHEQYF.

V usage is TRBV7-8 and J usage is TRBJ2-3; 8 positions match TRBD2. The CDR3 contains 15 residues. With 6 bases clipped from V and 14 bases from J, the junction kept 19 bases outside the gene matches. Germline assignment: CDR1 SGHVS and CDR2 FQNEAQ. This chain's CDR3 is CASSGWTSIRHGWYF. In nucleotides, the CDR3 is TGTGCCAGCAGTGGTTGGACTAGCATCCGCCACGGATGGTATTTT. Based on the CDR3 plus reference TRBV7-8 and TRBJ2-3, the full variable domain is GAGVSQSPRYKVAKRGQDVALRCDPISGHVSLFWYQQALGQGPEFLTYFQNEAQLDKSGLPSDRFFAERPEGSVSTLKIQRTQQEDSAVYLCASSGWTSIRHGWYFGPGTRLTVL.

This clonotype was picked up many times. This chain uses TRBV7-3 with TRBJ2-2, with D perhaps matching TRBD2 (5 bases). Germline V gene lookup returns CDR1 SGHTA and CDR2 FQGTGA. This CDR3 is built from 13 residues. V was clipped by 5 bases and J by 8 bases, with 12 bases between them. The CDR3 protein is CASSPSEEGELFF. The DNA for the CDR3 is TGTGCCAGCAGCCCCTCGGAGGAGGGGGAGCTGTTTTTT. Complete variable domain (other parts from reference TRBV7-3 and TRBJ2-2): GAGVSQTPSNKVTEKGKYVELRCDPISGHTALYWYRQSLGQGPEFLIYFQGTGAADDSGLPNDRFFAVRPEGSVSTLKIQRTERGDSAVYLCASSPSEEGELFFGEGSRLTVL.

This clonotype appeared many times. The J gene is TRBJ2-3, the V gene TRBV7-2, with 7 bases fitting TRBD2. This CDR3 is built from 15 residues. J gave up 0 bases and V 3 bases, and 3 bases lay outside the gene matches. Germline values: CDR1 SGHTA, CDR2 FQGNSA. The CDR3 sequence: CASSFLAVSTDTQYF. The CDR3 DNA sequence: TGTGCCAGCAGCTTTCTAGCGGTCAGCACAGATACGCAGTATTTT.

The chain is built from TRBV20-1 and TRBJ2-7; no clear D. This CDR3 region has 11 residues. Per the germline V gene, CDR1 is DFQATT and CDR2 is SNEGSKA (reference sequence). The V end lost 0 bases, the J end lost 6 bases, and 6 bases lay between the germline ends. DNA for the CDR3: TGCAGTGCTAGAGATTTTGGCGAGCAGTACTTC. Protein: CSARDFGEQYF.

The sample holds many counts of this clonotype. The V and J genes are TRBV2 and TRBJ1-1; D gene ambiguous. V lost 5 bases, J lost 6 bases, and 16 bases lay in between. The CDR3 has 14 residues. Germline CDR1 SNHLY, CDR2 FYNNEI. CDR3 residues: CASSFIQKGAEAFF. The DNA for the CDR3 is TGTGCCAGCAGTTTCATCCAAAAAGGAGCTGAAGCTTTCTTT.

On this clonotype itself: A much larger clone sits a single nucleotide away, making a read error possible. The chain is built from TRBV7-8 and TRBJ1-1; TRBD1 agrees at 9 bases. From germline, CDR1 is SGHVS and CDR2 FQNEAQ. The CDR3 has 14 residues. CDR3 sequence reads: CASGQGRQGQGAFF. The CDR3 coding sequence is TGCGCCAGCGGCCAAGGGCGACAGGGACAGGGAGCTTTCTTT.

This clonotype was observed at least ten times. V and J are TRBV7-2 and TRBJ2-7; 11 nucleotides agree with TRBD2. The V gene's germline CDR1 is SGHTA and CDR2 FQGNSA. The CDR3 spans 14 residues. V lost 4 bases, J lost 12 bases, and 11 bases stayed unmatched. CDR3 amino acids: CASSSDTSGRLRYF. The DNA of the CDR3 is TGTGCCAGCAGCTCTGATACTAGCGGGAGATTGCGGTACTTC.

The rearrangement uses TRBV20-1 and TRBJ2-2; possible D gene TRBD1, 6 bases. The ends were cut back, 4 bases at V and 8 bases at J, with 8 bases in the middle. Germline CDR1 DFQATT, CDR2 SNEGSKA (reference sequence). This CDR3 spans 11 amino acids. In nucleotides, the CDR3 is TGCAGTGCTACAGGGGATGGGGAGCTGTTTTTT. Its translation: CSATGDGELFF.

The rearrangement uses TRBV2 and TRBJ1-5; a weak D match, TRBD1 (6 bases). The germline V gene encodes CDR1 SNHLY and CDR2 FYNNEI. V was cut by 8 bases and J by 3 bases, with 20 bases left in between. This CDR3 is built from 16 residues. Here the CDR3 reads CASSPPDRGFNQPQHF. In DNA, the CDR3 is TGTGCCAGCTCACCACCGGACAGAGGGTTCAATCAGCCCCAGCATTTT.

V is TRBV6-5 and J is TRBJ1-2; D remains ambiguous. The germline gives CDR1 MNHEY, CDR2 SVGAGI. Trimming pared 5 bases from V and 4 bases from J, leaving 11 bases between. The CDR3 is made up of 13 amino acids. CDR3 sequence (DNA): TGTGCCAGCAGTGGGATGCAGATCTATGGCTACACCTTC. Encoded protein: CASSGMQIYGYTF.